This T cell receptor beta chain was captured by sequencing in a study of cytomegalovirus exposure and HLA in healthy donors. Looking at the study overall: From about 180 million T cells, an earlier analysis saw 120 million or so unique TCR beta sequences. Findings and limits, study-wide: V- and J-gene trimming in TCR beta was tied to a missense DCLRE1C variant by an analysis performed later.

Nominal health characterized the donors when sampled, though unrecorded immune exposures were likely. 60 Vbeta and 13 Jbeta primers were used in PCR. The protocol was immunoSEQ multiplex PCR, while the TCRdb copy is restricted to in-frame clones and leaves out a portion. This table lists 180,000 or so clones. In the case of this clone: Its antigen is as yet unknown.

Sequenced material: PBMCs. The clonotype was recovered from a young woman in good health and CMV-seropositive.

CDR3 sequence: CASSFSSTGELFF. The CDR3 DNA follows: TGTGCCAGCAGCTTCTCGAGTACCGGGGAGCTGTTTTTT. The chain couples TRBV7-8 to TRBJ2-2, with D unclear. Looked up from germline, CDR1 is SGHVS and CDR2 is FQNEAQ. CDR3 size: 13 residues. V was pared by 3 bases and J by 5 bases, with 7 bases between.